The following is a T cell receptor beta chain sequence with its context. These data come from a study of blood T cell repertoires in COVID-19. Profiled with immunoSEQ multiplex PCR; TCRdb holds only in-frame clones, not every one. This table holds tens of thousands of clones, around 80% found once. Trimming pared 3 bases from V and 4 bases from J, leaving 15 bases between. Per germline, CDR1 SEHNR and CDR2 FQNEAQ (reference sequence). CDR3 length equals 15 residues. The chain has TRBV7-9 and TRBJ1-1; D remains ambiguous. Sequenced input: peripheral blood. The clonotype comes from a woman between 55 and 75 years old with acute or convalescent COVID-19. The CDR3 is CASSFLVRASTEAFF. CDR3 DNA: TGTGCCAGCAGCTTTCTTGTGAGGGCGTCCACTGAAGCTTTCTTT. Full variable domain (outside the CDR3, taken from reference TRBV7-9 and TRBJ1-1): DTGVSQNPRHKITKRGQNVTFRCDPISEHNRLYWYRQTLGQGPEFLTYFQNEAQLEKSRLLSDRFSAERPKGSFSTLEIQRTEQGDSAMYLCASSFLVRASTEAFFGQGTRLTVV.